The clone carrying this TCR beta chain was recorded once. Researchers ran immunoSEQ v3.0 at survey level. Some clones are missing from TCRdb's copy, which holds only in-frame ones; the method was immunoSEQ multiplex PCR. The sample lists tens of thousands of clones, 90% to 95% occurring once. This sample stems from a study of long-term antiretroviral therapy in people with HIV. Sequencing was performed on unsorted PBMCs, taken 3.7 years after starting antiretroviral therapy. This clonotype originated in a woman aged 45-59 years with HIV.

The CDR3 DNA reads TGTGCCAGCAGCTTAACTTCCGGACTAGCGGGGGCCGGGGAGCTGTTTTTT. It encodes CASSLTSGLAGAGELFF. V is TRBV11-3 and J is TRBJ2-2; 13 bases map to TRBD2. J gave up 6 bases and V 2 bases, and 6 bases lay outside the gene matches. The CDR3 totals 17 residues. Germline CDR1 SGHNT, CDR2 YENEEA.